This is a list of T cell receptor beta chains from one sample in a study of graft-versus-host responses after intestinal transplantation. The repertoire was sequenced with immunoSEQ multiplex PCR; TCRdb's copy has only in-frame clones and lacks some. The sample has under 140,000 clones; around 95% are singletons. Their antigens remain unidentified. The input for sequencing was unstimulated CD8+ T cells sorted from spleen or lymph node cells, taken before intestinal transplant. The receptors were sampled from a human donor who received an intestinal transplant. Each CDR3 is given with its conserved first and last residue. D genes are given only for firm matches. Only some rows state a clone size, as once, few, many or a class for expanded clones.

16	TRBD2	TRBV7-6	NA	TRBJ2-1	TGTGCCAGCAGCTGGGGACTAGGGATTAGCTCCAATGAGCAGTTCTTC	CASSWGLGISSNEQFF
11	NA	TRBV13	NA	TRBJ1-1	TGTGCCAGCAGCTTAACTGTCGAAGCTTTCTTT	CASSLTVEAFF
13	NA	TRBV2	NA	TRBJ2-2	TGTGCCAGCAGGGACAGAAACACCGGGGAGCTGTTTTTT	CASRDRNTGELFF
11	NA	TRBV5-6	NA	TRBJ2-5	TGTGCCAGCAGCTTTGAAGAGACCCAGTACTTC	CASSFEETQYF
12	NA	TRBV7-6	once	TRBJ1-1	TGTGCCAGCAGCTTTATGGGGTCTGAAGCTTTCTTT	CASSFMGSEAFF
12	NA	TRBV18	NA	TRBJ2-2	TGTGCCAGCTCACCACCGGGCGGGGAGCTGCTTTTT	CASSPPGGELLF
14	TRBD1	TRBV11-2	NA	TRBJ2-1	TGTGCCAGCAGCTTGGACAGGGGAGGCAATGAGCAGTTCTTC	CASSLDRGGNEQFF
15	NA	TRBV27	NA	TRBJ1-1	TGTGCCAGCAGTTTATATGGGGACTCGAACACTGAAGCTTTCTTT	CASSLYGDSNTEAFF
15	NA	TRBV11-2	NA	TRBJ2-5	TGTGCCAGCAGCCGAGGTTATAGGAACCAAGAGACCCAGTACTTC	CASSRGYRNQETQYF
14	NA	TRBV27	NA	TRBJ1-1	TGTGCCAGCAGTTTATATAGGGATAGTACTGAAGCTTTCTTT	CASSLYRDSTEAFF
14	NA	TRBV6-5	NA	TRBJ2-7	TGTGCCAGCAGTACTCAAGGTCACAGCTACGAGCAGTACTTC	CASSTQGHSYEQYF
13	NA	TRBV9	once	TRBJ2-7	TGTGCCAGCAGTATAGGAGGGCCCTACGAGCAGTACTTC	CASSIGGPYEQYF
20	TRBD1	TRBV28	NA	TRBJ2-7	TGTGCCACCTCCACAAGGAAGCCGGGACAGGGGGCAGGTCAATCCTACGAGCAGTACTTC	CATSTRKPGQGAGQSYEQYF
15	TRBD1	TRBV27	NA	TRBJ2-4	TGTGCCAGCAGTTTCGGGACAGGGGGCAAAAACATTCAGTACTTC	CASSFGTGGKNIQYF
16	TRBD1	TRBV9	NA	TRBJ2-1	TGTGCCAGCAGCGGGAACCGGGACAGGGGGCTCAATGAGCAGTTCTTC	CASSGNRDRGLNEQFF
15	TRBD1	TRBV18	NA	TRBJ1-4	TGTGCCAGCTCACCAGGGACAGTAGAGGGTGAAAAACTGTTTTTT	CASSPGTVEGEKLFF
11	NA	TRBV30	NA	TRBJ1-1	TGTGCCTGCCGAGTGAACACTGAAGCTTTCTTT	CACRVNTEAFF
20	TRBD2	TRBV2	NA	TRBJ2-1	TGTGCCAGCAGCGTCAGACGGGAACCTGCAGCGGGGCAGAAATACAGTGAGCAGTTCTTC	CASSVRREPAAGQKYSEQFF
13	NA	TRBV7-6	NA	TRBJ2-7	TGTGCCAGCAGCTCGGGACTGACTTACGAGCAGTACTTC	CASSSGLTYEQYF
15	TRBD1	TRBV30	NA	TRBJ2-5	TGTGCCTGGAGTATTAGGACAGGGGAGAGGGAGACCCAGTACTTC	CAWSIRTGERETQYF
15	NA	TRBV9	NA	TRBJ2-7	TGTGCCAGCAGCGAAGGGCCCGGGGGTGGTTACGAGCAGTACTTC	CASSEGPGGGYEQYF
11	NA	TRBV11-2	NA	TRBJ2-1	TGTGCCAGCAGCTTAGTTAATGAGCAGTTCTTC	CASSLVNEQFF
16	TRBD2	TRBV5-1	NA	TRBJ2-2	TGCGCCAGCAGCTTTGGACTAGCGGGAGACACCGGGGAGCTGTTTTTT	CASSFGLAGDTGELFF
13	TRBD1	TRBV18	NA	TRBJ2-7	TGTGCCAGCTCACCGGGACAGAACTACGAGCAGTACTTC	CASSPGQNYEQYF
15	NA	TRBV7-6	once	TRBJ1-1	TGTGCCAGCAGCTTATCGCAGGGTCAGAACACTGAAGCTTTCTTT	CASSLSQGQNTEAFF
13	TRBD1	TRBV29-1	NA	TRBJ2-7	TGCAGCGTCCTGACAGGGGTCACCTACGAGCAGTACTTC	CSVLTGVTYEQYF
15	NA	TRBV10-3	NA	TRBJ2-7	TGTGCCATCGATCAAGGTGAGGGATCCTCCTACGAGCAGTACTTC	CAIDQGEGSSYEQYF
12	NA	TRBV28	NA	TRBJ2-7	TGTGCCAGCACACGGCCAGGGTACGAGCAGTACTTC	CASTRPGYEQYF
14	NA	TRBV5-6	NA	TRBJ2-1	TGTGCCAGCAGCTTGTCTGGGGCCTACAATGAGCAGTTCTTC	CASSLSGAYNEQFF
14	TRBD2	TRBV5-1	NA	TRBJ2-2	TGCGCCAGCAGCTTACGGGGGGACACCGGGGAGCTGTTTTTT	CASSLRGDTGELFF
17	TRBD2	TRBV7-9	NA	TRBJ2-7	TGTGCCAGCAGCGCCACGAAAGGGACTAGCGCCTTCGCCGAGCAGTACTTC	CASSATKGTSAFAEQYF
12	NA	TRBV11-2	NA	TRBJ2-7	TGTGCCAGCAGCTTAGTTACGGACGAGCAGTACTTC	CASSLVTDEQYF
14	NA	TRBV7-6	NA	TRBJ2-7	TGTGCCAGCAGCTTTGCCGGGGCTAGCTACGAGCAGTACTTC	CASSFAGASYEQYF
11	NA	TRBV5-8	NA	TRBJ2-3	TGTGCCAGCGCTCCGGCAGATACGCAGTATTTT	CASAPADTQYF
18	TRBD1	TRBV4-1	once	TRBJ1-1	TGCGCCAGCAGCCAAGATCCCCACACAGGGGGCCCACACACTGAAGCTTTCTTT	CASSQDPHTGGPHTEAFF
15	NA	TRBV7-9	NA	TRBJ1-1	TGTGCCAGCAGCTCGACGGGGGGCAGGAACACTGAAGCTTTCTTT	CASSSTGGRNTEAFF
14	TRBD1	TRBV5-1	NA	TRBJ2-7	TGCGCCAGCAGCCCCGGACAGGGGGCCTACGAGCAGTACTTC	CASSPGQGAYEQYF
16	TRBD2	TRBV7-9	NA	TRBJ2-1	TGTGCCAGCAGCGCACCGGGGACTAGCGGAGGTAATGAGCAGTTCTTC	CASSAPGTSGGNEQFF
16	TRBD2	TRBV7-2	NA	TRBJ2-1	TGTGCCAGCAGCATTAGCGGGGAAAGCTCCTACAATGAGCAGTTCTTC	CASSISGESSYNEQFF
18	NA	TRBV28	NA	TRBJ2-1	TGTGCCAGCAGTTTGAGGGTCGGGGCAGCTCAAAGATTCAATGAGCAGTTCTTC	CASSLRVGAAQRFNEQFF
12	NA	TRBV5-1	NA	TRBJ2-1	TGCGCCAGCAGGGCCGGCAACAATGAGCAGTTCTTC	CASRAGNNEQFF
12	NA	TRBV19	NA	TRBJ2-7	TGTGCCAGTAGTATAGGGTACAACGAGCAGTACTTC	CASSIGYNEQYF
15	NA	TRBV6-1	NA	TRBJ1-6	TGTGCCAGCAGTGCCCCAGGGGCGCGGAGATCACCCCTCCACTTT	CASSAPGARRSPLHF
15	NA	TRBV2	NA	TRBJ1-1	TGTGCCAGCCACGAACCGAGCTGGGGAAGCACTGAAGCTTTCTTT	CASHEPSWGSTEAFF
11	NA	TRBV19	NA	TRBJ2-3	TGTGCCAGTAAAAGGGAAGATACGCAGTATTTT	CASKREDTQYF
17	NA	TRBV4-2	NA	TRBJ1-5	TGTGCCAGCAGCCAAGGGGTGTCAGAGAACATATACCAGCCCCAGCATTTT	CASSQGVSENIYQPQHF